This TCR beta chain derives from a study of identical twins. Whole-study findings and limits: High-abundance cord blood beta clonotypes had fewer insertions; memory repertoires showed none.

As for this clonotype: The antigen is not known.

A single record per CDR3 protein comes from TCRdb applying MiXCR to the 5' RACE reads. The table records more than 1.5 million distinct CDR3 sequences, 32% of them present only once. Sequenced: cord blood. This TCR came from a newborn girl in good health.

CDR3 loop: CASSQDLGGIANYGYTF. In DNA, the CDR3 is TGTGCCAGCAGCCAAGACCTCGGAGGGATAGCTAACTATGGCTACACCTTC. The rearrangement joins TRBV4-2 to TRBJ1-2; D gene unclear. This CDR3 is built from 17 residues. The V and J ends lost 0 bases and 0 bases respectively, with 14 bases between them. Germline assignment: CDR1 LGHNA and CDR2 YNFKEQ.